Below are 23 T cell receptor beta chains sequenced from a single sample in a study of blood T cell repertoires in COVID-19. Profiled with immunoSEQ multiplex PCR; TCRdb holds only in-frame clones, not every one. The table records roughly 400,000 clones, around 91% of them present only once. The specimen sequenced was PBMCs or T cells enriched from blood (not recorded which). All receptors come from a man between 25 and 39 years old who had recovered from COVID-19.

The rearrangement links TRBV6-5 to TRBJ1-5, with 7 bases lining up with TRBD1. The V gene's germline CDR1 is MNHEY and CDR2 SVGAGI. V was clipped by 6 bases and J by 0 bases; unmatched bases: 5. CDR3 length equals 15 residues. The CDR3, as DNA: TGTGCCAGCAGAGGGGGCAGGGGTAGCAATCAGCCCCAGCATTTT. This sequence encodes CASRGGRGSNQPQHF.

Here the CDR3 reads CASSLGAGEKLFF. The CDR3 nucleotides are TGTGCCAGCAGCTTAGGGGCAGGTGAAAAACTGTTTTTT. The chain joins TRBV13 to TRBJ1-4; no definite D call. V lost 0 bases and J lost 7, with 6 bases in between. This CDR3 has 13 residues. Germline-derived CDR1 and CDR2 are PRHDT and FYEKMQ (reference sequence).

This clone appeared a single time. The V and J genes are TRBV28 and TRBJ1-2; 8 bases agree with TRBD1. Germline trimming cut 6 bases from V and 7 bases from J; bases unmatched to any gene: 7. The CDR3 has 13 residues. Germline CDR1 reads MDHEN; CDR2 reads SYDVKM. The CDR3 coding sequence is TGTGCCAGCAGGCCAGGGGGCGCGGGTGGCTACACCTTC. This encodes CASRPGGAGGYTF.

The CDR3 sequence: CASSSVLLGGLGEQYF. The DNA for the CDR3 is TGCGCCAGCAGCTCCGTGTTGCTTGGCGGATTGGGTGAGCAGTACTTC. The J gene is TRBJ2-7, the V gene TRBV5-1; D is undetermined. Germline CDR1 SGHRS, CDR2 YFSETQ. Deletions cut 3 bases from V and 7 bases from J, with 23 bases between. The CDR3 sequence is 16 residues long.

V usage is TRBV3-1 (or the pseudogene TRBV3-2) and J usage is TRBJ2-5; TRBD2 might be the D (6 bases). With 5 bases removed from V and 1 base from J, the gap between germline ends came to 11 bases. In germline, CDR1 is LGHDT, CDR2 YNNKEL (reference sequence). The CDR3 totals 14 residues. CDR3 DNA: TGTGCCAGCAGCACAGGACTACTCCAAGAGACCCAGTACTTC. It codes for CASSTGLLQETQYF.

The chain couples TRBV11-2 to TRBJ2-1; D not resolved. The CDR3 has 14 residues. V gave up 2 bases and J gave up 5 bases, with 10 bases separating them. The germline gives CDR1 SGHAT, CDR2 FQNNGV. This chain's CDR3 is CASSLKYQNNEQFF. The CDR3 nucleotides are TGTGCCAGCAGCTTAAAGTACCAGAACAATGAGCAGTTCTTC.

V usage is TRBV5-4 and J usage is TRBJ1-5, with a possible D match to TRBD1 (6 bases). CDR3 length: 18 residues. In germline, CDR1 is SGHNT, CDR2 YYREEE (reference sequence). Trimming pared 4 bases from V and 2 bases from J, leaving 22 bases between. As DNA, the CDR3 is TGTGCCAGCAGCCCGGGGGGCTTTCGGATCCATGGCAATCAGCCCCAGCATTTT. Translation: CASSPGGFRIHGNQPQHF.

This clone showed up just once. J is TRBJ1-5 and V is TRBV27; D is possibly TRBD1 (5 bases). V lost 6 bases and J lost 4, with 16 bases in between. Looked up from germline, CDR1 is MNHEY and CDR2 is SMNVEV (reference sequence). This CDR3 contains 15 residues. This CDR3 reads CASRRGTVGNQPQHF. CDR3 coding DNA: TGTGCCAGCAGACGGGGGACCGTGGGGAATCAGCCCCAGCATTTT.

The chain uses TRBV4-2 and TRBJ2-7; possible D gene TRBD1, 5 bases. The CDR3 runs 13 residues. CDR1 and CDR2 (germline): LGHNA, YNFKEQ. Deletions cut 6 bases from V and 0 bases from J, with 9 bases between. The CDR3 here is CASRQASSYEQYF. CDR3 coding DNA: TGTGCCAGCAGACAGGCCAGCTCCTACGAGCAGTACTTC.

The chain is built from TRBV5-4 and TRBJ2-2; no reliable D call. The CDR3 covers 17 residues. Germline loops: CDR1 SGHNT, CDR2 YYREEE (reference sequence). Trimming shortened V by 4 bases and J by 1 base, and 17 bases separated the two germline ends. CDR3 residues: CASSPLSSLMNTGELFF. The CDR3 nucleotides read TGTGCCAGCAGCCCTCTTTCGAGTCTGATGAACACCGGGGAGCTGTTTTTT.

The genes are TRBV23-1 and TRBJ2-5, with 10 nucleotides matching TRBD2. TRBV23-1 carries the ORF label, with uncertain function. The ends lost 0 bases at V and 5 bases at J; junction bases unmatched: 18. The CDR3 runs 20 residues. In DNA, the CDR3 is TGCGCCAGCAGTCAATCGCAAACCCCCTGGCCAGCGGGAGGGCGGGAGACCCAGTACTTC. Its translation is CASSQSQTPWPAGGRETQYF.

Comments on this clone: One base away lies a much larger clone, so this may be a sequencing read error. Other DNA sequences of this sample code for an identical CDR3. The rearrangement links TRBV5-1 to TRBJ2-1; 11 bases line up with TRBD2. In germline, CDR1 is SGHRS, CDR2 YFSETQ. The CDR3 is made up of 15 amino acids. After removal of 4 bases from V and 4 bases from J, the junction contained 4 bases not matched to a gene. CDR3 sequence reads: CASSPGLAEYNEQFF. The CDR3 coding sequence is TGCGCCAGCAGCCCGGGACTAGCGGAATACAATGAGCAGTTCTTC.

This clone was observed a few times. The rearrangement uses TRBV24-1 and TRBJ2-1; TRBD2 matches 11 bases. The ends lost 5 bases at V and 1 base at J; junction bases unmatched: 6. CDR1 is KGHDR and CDR2 is SFDVKD in the germline V gene. This CDR3 spans 17 amino acids. The DNA for the CDR3 is TGTGCCACCAGTGGTCTTACTAGCGGGGGATCCTACAATGAGCAGTTCTTC. It codes for CATSGLTSGGSYNEQFF.

The chain employs TRBV9 and TRBJ1-4; 8 bases match TRBD1. Germline CDR1 SGDLS, CDR2 YYNGEE. With V trimmed by 4 bases and J by 8 bases, 7 bases remained unmatched. The CDR3 is made up of 14 amino acids. Here the CDR3 reads CASSFSDRAEKLFF. CDR3 in DNA: TGTGCCAGCAGCTTCTCGGACAGGGCGGAAAAACTGTTTTTT.

The chain carries TRBV28 and TRBJ1-1; 11 nucleotides match TRBD1. CDR3 length: 14 amino acids. The V and J ends lost 5 bases and 7 bases, in that order; junction bases with no gene match: 6. Germline CDR1 reads MDHEN; CDR2 reads SYDVKM. The chain's CDR3 is CASSPRDRGSEAFF. The CDR3 bases are TGTGCCAGCAGTCCTCGGGACAGGGGGAGTGAAGCTTTCTTT.

This sequence joins TRBV19 and TRBJ2-1; 8 bases fit TRBD2. The germline CDR1 and CDR2 sequences are LNHDA and SQIVND (reference sequence). This CDR3 region has 14 residues. Trimming took 9 bases from V and 6 from J; bases not matched to a gene: 10. CDR3 protein: CASMPSGGSNEQFF. As DNA, the CDR3 is TGTGCCAGCATGCCCAGCGGGGGAAGCAATGAGCAGTTCTTC.

As DNA, the CDR3 is TGCGCCAGCAGCCGGACAGGGGGATACAATGAGCAGTTCTTC. Its protein is CASSRTGGYNEQFF. The genes are TRBV4-1 and TRBJ2-1; 10 bases match TRBD1. The germline gives CDR1 MGHRA, CDR2 YSYEKL. V trimming: 4 bases; J trimming: 4 bases; junction bases outside the gene matches: 1. This CDR3 spans 14 amino acids.

This clone was seen only a few times. J is TRBJ1-5 and V is TRBV5-5, with D perhaps matching TRBD1 (5 bases). The CDR3 is 15 amino acids. Trimming removed 1 base at V and 1 base at J, with 9 bases between. Germline-derived CDR1 and CDR2 are SGHKS and YYEKEE (reference sequence). The DNA of the CDR3 is TGTGCCAGCAGCTTGAGATGGGGCAGCAATCAGCCCCAGCATTTT. Its protein is CASSLRWGSNQPQHF.

CDR3 nucleotide sequence: TGTGCCAGCAGTGGAACCCCGGGGACTAGCGTATGGGAGACCCAGTACTTC. It translates to CASSGTPGTSVWETQYF. This rearrangement joins TRBV27 to TRBJ2-5, with TRBD2 matching 10 bases. Germline assignment: CDR1 MNHEY and CDR2 SMNVEV (reference sequence). This CDR3 is 17 amino acids long. The V gene end was trimmed by 5 bases and the J gene end by 5 bases; junction bases not matched to a gene: 14.

The chain carries TRBV24-1 and TRBJ1-1; the match to TRBD1 covers 9 bases. J lost 4 bases, V lost 0 bases, and 8 bases had no gene match. This CDR3 spans 17 amino acids. CDR1 and CDR2 from the germline V gene are KGHDR and SFDVKD. CDR3 region: CATSDLPSGQGCTEAFF. CDR3 sequence (DNA): TGTGCCACCAGTGATTTGCCTTCAGGACAGGGGTGCACTGAAGCTTTCTTT.

The chain couples TRBV19 to TRBJ2-7; 7 bases align to TRBD2. The germline V gene encodes CDR1 LNHDA and CDR2 SQIVND (reference sequence). V shed 6 bases, J shed 1 base, and the junction held 9 bases outside the gene matches. There are 15 residues in the CDR3. Here the CDR3 DNA reads TGTGCCAGTAGCTACCTAGCGGAGACATCCTACGAGCAGTACTTC. Amino acids: CASSYLAETSYEQYF.

The chain has TRBV20-1 and TRBJ1-4; D unresolved. Germline lookup yields CDR1 DFQATT and CDR2 SNEGSKA (reference sequence). The CDR3 loop spans 11 amino acids. V dropped 5 bases and J dropped 10 bases, with 11 bases sitting between them. The CDR3 protein is CSAALSGKLFF. CDR3 DNA: TGCAGTGCTGCGCTTAGTGGAAAACTGTTTTTT.

This clone was picked up one time. The chain has TRBV27 and TRBJ1-4, with D possibly being TRBD1 (5 bases). Trimming removed 7 bases at V and 12 bases at J, with 12 bases between. CDR1 is MNHEY, CDR2 SMNVEV, per germline (reference sequence). The CDR3 sequence is 11 residues long. The CDR3 sequence is CASTSGRELFF. The CDR3 DNA follows: TGTGCCAGCACCTCAGGGCGAGAACTGTTTTTT.